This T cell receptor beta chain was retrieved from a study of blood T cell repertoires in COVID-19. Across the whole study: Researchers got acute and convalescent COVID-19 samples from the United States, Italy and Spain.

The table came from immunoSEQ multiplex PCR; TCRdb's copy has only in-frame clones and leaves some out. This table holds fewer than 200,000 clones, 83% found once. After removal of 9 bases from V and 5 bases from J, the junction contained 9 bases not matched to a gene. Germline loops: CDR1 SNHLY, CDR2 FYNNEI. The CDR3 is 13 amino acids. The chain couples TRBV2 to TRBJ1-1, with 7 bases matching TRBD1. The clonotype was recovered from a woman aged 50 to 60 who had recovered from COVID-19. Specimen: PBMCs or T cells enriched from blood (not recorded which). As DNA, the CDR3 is TGTGCCAGTGCATCACAGGGGAATACTGAAGCTTTCTTT. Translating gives CASASQGNTEAFF.